One sample yielded the 21 T cell receptor beta chains listed below, sequenced in a study of beta chain features in type 1 diabetes. What was sequenced were expressed TCRB transcripts, since all of the isolated RNA had been reverse transcribed. TCRdb's copy holds only in-frame clones and misses some; the assay was immunoSEQ multiplex PCR. Among about 620,000 clones listed, around 16% were seen once. The sample comprised naive CD4+ T cells from blood. The receptors derive from a man aged 18 to 30 in good health.

A single count supports this clone. This chain uses TRBV2 with TRBJ2-5; D perhaps matches TRBD1 (5 bases). Trimming cost V 6 bases and J 9 bases, with 14 bases left between them. The CDR3 spans 12 residues. Germline CDR1 reads SNHLY; CDR2 reads FYNNEI. The CDR3, as DNA: TGTGCCAGCAGCAGGATGGGGCTTCCCCAGTACTTC. Its protein product is CASSRMGLPQYF.

V usage is TRBV30 and J usage is TRBJ2-7; D unclear. Germline values: CDR1 GTSNPN, CDR2 SVGIG (reference sequence). The CDR3 covers 14 residues. With 4 bases removed from V and 1 base from J, the gap between germline ends came to 14 bases. As DNA, the CDR3 is TGTGCCTGGAAAGGCAGCCGGCAGTCCTACGAGCAGTACTTC. This encodes CAWKGSRQSYEQYF.

In this sample, this clone turned up a few times. The chain has TRBV11-1 and TRBJ2-1; D is undetermined. Germline CDR1 and CDR2: SGHAT and FQDESV (reference sequence). The CDR3 totals 13 residues. V was clipped by 0 bases and J by 5 bases, with 5 bases between them. The chain's CDR3 is CASSLAADNEQFF. The CDR3 nucleotides are TGTGCCAGCAGCTTAGCGGCAGACAATGAGCAGTTCTTC. The full variable domain, rest sourced from reference TRBV11-1 and TRBJ2-1, is EAEVAQSPRYKITEKSQAVAFWCDPISGHATLYWYRQILGQGPELLVQFQDESVVDDSQLPKDRFSAERLKGVDSTLKIQPAELGDSAMYLCASSLAADNEQFFGPGTRLTVL.

Only a few counts were recorded for this clone. The CDR3 loop is CSVPSGATNEKLFF. In nucleotides, the CDR3 is TGCAGCGTTCCTTCGGGTGCAACTAATGAAAAACTGTTTTTT. The chain uses TRBV29-1 and TRBJ1-4, with D unclear. The CDR3 covers 14 residues. The V end was cut by 5 bases, the J end by 0 bases, with 10 bases between. Germline CDR1 reads SQVTM; CDR2 reads ANQGSEA.

The table lists this clone with a few counts. This sequence joins TRBV5-1 and TRBJ1-5; 7 bases are a match to TRBD1. Germline V gives CDR1 SGHRS, CDR2 YFSETQ. The CDR3 has 16 residues. The V gene end was trimmed by 4 bases and the J gene end by 1 base; junction bases not matched to a gene: 8. DNA of the CDR3: TGCGCCAGCAGCCCCCAGGGGGTCGGGAGCAATCAGCCCCAGCATTTT. Translation: CASSPQGVGSNQPQHF.

The gene calls are TRBV6-5 and TRBJ1-5, with D possibly matching TRBD1 (6 bases). Trimming removed 1 base from V and 6 bases from J, with 16 bases in between. CDR3 length: 16 amino acids. Germline-derived CDR1 and CDR2 are MNHEY and SVGAGI. CDR3 nucleotides: TGTGCCAGCAGTTACTTACCGGGGGCGCCGGGTCAGCCCCAGCATTTT. Translated, it gives CASSYLPGAPGQPQHF.

CDR3: CASSLAATSGYEQYF. CDR3 DNA sequence: TGTGCCAGCAGCTTAGCGGCGACTAGCGGCTACGAGCAGTACTTC. This chain connects TRBV7-2 to TRBJ2-7; 9 bases match TRBD2. Trimming cost V 0 bases and J 3 bases; bases outside gene matches: 3. This CDR3 region has 15 residues. Germline V gene sequence: CDR1 SGHTA, CDR2 FQGNSA.

The chain has TRBV21-1 and TRBJ2-7; TRBD2 reflects the table's D call only, with no check against the DNA. TRBV21-1 is classified as a pseudogene. The CDR3 loop spans 13 amino acids. CDR3 protein: CASSKSRSHEQYF. The DNA for the CDR3 is TGTGCCAGCAGCAAAAGCCGGTCTCACGAGCAGTACTTC.

The chain couples TRBV6-6 to TRBJ2-7, with D unresolved. The germline V and J ends were trimmed by 5 bases and 3 bases, with 5 bases remaining between them. Germline loops: CDR1 MNHNY, CDR2 SVGAGI (reference sequence). The CDR3 runs to 11 residues. The CDR3 region has the DNA TGTGCCAGCAGTGATAGCTACGAGCAGTACTTC. Its translation: CASSDSYEQYF.

The V call is TRBV9, the J call TRBJ2-1, with TRBD2 matching over 9 bases. V gave up 4 bases and J gave up 3 bases; unmatched junction bases: 5. This CDR3 contains 15 residues. Germline V gene sequence: CDR1 SGDLS, CDR2 YYNGEE. For the CDR3, the DNA is TGTGCCAGCAGCCATGGGACTAGCCGCTACAATGAGCAGTTCTTC. This encodes CASSHGTSRYNEQFF.

This clone was counted a few times. The rearrangement links TRBV11-2 to TRBJ2-3; 12 bases agree with TRBD2. V shed 6 bases and J 1 base; nucleotides not matched to a gene: 2. The germline V gene encodes CDR1 SGHAT and CDR2 FQNNGV. This CDR3 is 15 amino acids long. The CDR3 region is CASRRLAGGTDTQYF. CDR3 nucleotides: TGTGCCAGCAGGAGACTAGCGGGGGGCACAGATACGCAGTATTTT.

This clone was observed a handful of times. The V and J genes are TRBV11-2 and TRBJ2-6; no firm D call. The CDR3 runs to 13 residues. Deletions cut 4 bases from V and 2 bases from J, with 3 bases between. CDR1 SGHAT and CDR2 FQNNGV come from the germline V gene. CDR3 bases: TGTGCCAGCAGCTATCCTGGGGCCAACGTCCTGACTTTC. Protein product: CASSYPGANVLTF.

CDR3 residues: CASTSGGVPSNTEAFF. Written as DNA, the CDR3 is TGCGCCAGCACCTCTGGGGGGGTGCCCTCGAACACTGAAGCTTTCTTT. The rearrangement uses TRBV5-1 and TRBJ1-1, with a possible D match to TRBD1 (5 bases). V was cut by 6 bases and J by 1 base, with 19 bases left in between. Germline CDR1 reads SGHRS; CDR2 reads YFSETQ. The CDR3 spans 16 residues.

Only a few counts were recorded for this clone. V gene TRBV29-1 combines with J gene TRBJ1-3; 10 positions match TRBD1. The germline V gene has CDR1 SQVTM and CDR2 ANQGSEA. The V and J ends lost 7 bases and 3 bases, in that order; junction bases with no gene match: 6. The CDR3 runs 14 residues. The CDR3 loop reads CSARTGGLGNTIYF. The CDR3 region has the DNA TGCAGCGCCAGGACAGGGGGACTTGGAAACACCATATATTTT.

This clone turned up a few times. CDR3 sequence (DNA): TGTGCCAGCAGCTTCCGGGAGCATAATGAAAAACTGTTTTTT. Its protein is CASSFREHNEKLFF. The chain joins TRBV11-2 to TRBJ1-4; no firm D call. CDR3 length equals 14 residues. CDR1 and CDR2 from the germline V gene are SGHAT and FQNNGV. Trimming took off 3 bases at V and 4 bases at J, with 9 bases between the two ends. Full variable domain (missing parts from reference TRBV11-2 and TRBJ1-4): EAGVAQSPRYKIIEKRQSVAFWCNPISGHATLYWYQQILGQGPKLLIQFQNNGVVDDSQLPKDRFSAERLKGVDSTLKIQPAKLEDSAVYLCASSFREHNEKLFFGSGTQLSVL.

In its sample, this clone was seen a few times. The chain links TRBV4-1 to TRBJ1-5; D gene unclear. CDR3 size: 14 residues. V was shortened by 0 bases and J by 9 bases, with 12 bases between the two germline ends. Per germline, CDR1 MGHRA and CDR2 YSYEKL. In nucleotides, the CDR3 is TGCGCCAGCAGCCAAGACCGAAAGGGCGGGCCCCAGCATTTT. It yields the protein CASSQDRKGGPQHF.

In regard to this clone: Other DNA sequences in the same sample also yield this CDR3. The genes are TRBV7-3 and TRBJ1-1; the D gene is possibly TRBD1 (5 bases). V dropped 4 bases and J dropped 1 base, with 7 bases sitting between them. CDR1 is SGHTA and CDR2 is FQGTGA in the germline V gene. The CDR3 runs 13 residues. The CDR3 nucleotides read TGTGCCAGCAGCTCGCAGGGGAACACTGAAGCTTTCTTT. Amino acids: CASSSQGNTEAFF.

The chain joins TRBV7-2 to TRBJ1-5; D remains unclear. From germline, CDR1 is SGHTA and CDR2 FQGNSA. The CDR3 contains 14 residues. Trimming shortened V by 5 bases and J by 6 bases, and 14 bases separated the two germline ends. The CDR3 sequence is CASSVVVSSQPQHF. The CDR3, as DNA: TGTGCCAGCAGCGTAGTGGTCTCCTCTCAGCCCCAGCATTTT.

This clone was observed a handful of times. This rearrangement joins TRBV15 to TRBJ2-1; D not resolved. This CDR3 comprises 14 residues. Germline CDR1 reads LNHNV; CDR2 reads YYDKDF (reference sequence). Trimming removed 6 bases from V and 8 bases from J, with 17 bases in between. DNA for the CDR3: TGTGCCACCAGGTTCTCGCAAAGTTGGCATGAGCAGTTCTTC. This translates into CATRFSQSWHEQFF.

This clone was detected a few times. The chain is built from TRBV29-1 and TRBJ1-2, with 11 bases fitting TRBD1. Germline CDR1 is SQVTM and CDR2 is ANQGSEA. The CDR3 totals 15 residues. V gave up 1 base and J gave up 3 bases; unmatched junction bases: 4. The CDR3 is CSVEGTGGGDYGYTF. The CDR3 DNA is TGCAGCGTTGAAGGGACAGGGGGCGGCGACTATGGCTACACCTTC.

The table lists this clone with a few counts. The chain joins TRBV7-9 to TRBJ1-1; D is perhaps TRBD1 (6 bases). V was trimmed by 3 bases and J by 4 bases, leaving 12 bases between them. The V gene's germline CDR1 is SEHNR and CDR2 FQNEAQ (reference sequence). The CDR3 consists of 14 residues. The CDR3 DNA sequence: TGTGCCAGCAGCTTGGGGGGCGCATCCACTGAAGCTTTCTTT. Its protein product is CASSLGGASTEAFF. Full variable domain (outside the CDR3, taken from reference TRBV7-9 and TRBJ1-1): DTGVSQNPRHKITKRGQNVTFRCDPISEHNRLYWYRQTLGQGPEFLTYFQNEAQLEKSRLLSDRFSAERPKGSFSTLEIQRTEQGDSAMYLCASSLGGASTEAFFGQGTRLTVV.